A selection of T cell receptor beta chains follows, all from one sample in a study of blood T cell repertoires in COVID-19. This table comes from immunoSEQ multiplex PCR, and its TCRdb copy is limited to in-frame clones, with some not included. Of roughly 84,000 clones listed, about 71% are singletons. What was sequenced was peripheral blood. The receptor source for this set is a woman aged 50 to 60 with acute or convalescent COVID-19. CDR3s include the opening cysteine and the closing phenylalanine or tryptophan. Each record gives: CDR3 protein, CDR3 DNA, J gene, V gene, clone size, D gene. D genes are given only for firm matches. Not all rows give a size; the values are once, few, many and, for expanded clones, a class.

CASSLRGEKLFF TGTGCCAGTAGTCTCAGGGGTGAAAAACTGTTTTTT TRBJ1-4 TRBV19 few .
CASSPTPGQGAYEQYF TGCGCCAGCAGCCCTACCCCGGGACAGGGGGCCTACGAGCAGTACTTC TRBJ2-7 TRBV5-1 . TRBD1
CASSRGLGTEAFF TGCGCCAGCAGCCGGGGGCTCGGCACTGAAGCTTTCTTT TRBJ1-1 TRBV4-3 . .
CASSLSSGAYGYTF TGTGCCAGCAGTCTGTCTAGTGGAGCCTATGGCTACACCTTC TRBJ1-2 TRBV28 . .
CASSSRGGTQQNTEAFF TGTGCCAGCAGCTCCAGGGGAGGGACTCAGCAGAACACTGAAGCTTTCTTT TRBJ1-1 TRBV7-8 . .
CASSLPQGGNTEAFF TGTGCCAGCAGCTTGCCCCAGGGAGGGAACACTGAAGCTTTCTTT TRBJ1-1 TRBV7-8 . .
CASRRGGDTQYF TGCGCCAGCAGGCGGGGGGGAGATACGCAGTATTTT TRBJ2-3 TRBV5-1 . TRBD2
CASSSRTGGSEAFF TGTGCCAGCAGCTCTCGGACAGGGGGCTCTGAAGCTTTCTTT TRBJ1-1 TRBV6-5 . TRBD1
CASSSGQEGNQPQHF TGTGCCAGCAGCTCTGGACAGGAAGGCAATCAGCCCCAGCATTTT TRBJ1-5 TRBV3-1/TRBV3-2 few TRBD1
CASTQGPSNYGYTF TGTGCCAGCACGCAGGGCCCCTCTAACTATGGCTACACCTTC TRBJ1-2 TRBV19 once .
CASSPGAPTGDLAKNIQYF TGCGCCAGCAGCCCGGGAGCTCCGACAGGGGACCTAGCCAAAAACATTCAGTACTTC TRBJ2-4 TRBV5-1 . TRBD1
CSVESDRVGGYTF TGCAGCGTTGAATCCGACAGGGTGGGGGGCTACACCTTC TRBJ1-2 TRBV29-1 . TRBD1
CASSIRGFSNQPQHF TGTGCCAGTAGTATCCGAGGCTTTAGCAATCAGCCCCAGCATTTT TRBJ1-5 TRBV19 . .
CASSLSRATGELFF TGTGCCAGCAGCTTATCGAGGGCCACCGGGGAGCTGTTTTTT TRBJ2-2 TRBV7-2 . .
CASSPGNSYEQYF TGTGCCAGCAGTCCAGGGAACTCCTACGAGCAGTACTTC TRBJ2-7 TRBV12-3/TRBV12-4 . .
CASSPGLGRHYGYTF TGTGCCAGCAGCCCGGGGTTAGGGAGGCACTATGGCTACACCTTC TRBJ1-2 TRBV28 once .
CASSRGQGIFF TGTGCCAGCAGCCGAGGACAGGGTATCTTCTTC TRBJ2-7 TRBV12-3/TRBV12-4 . TRBD1
CASSAGTGGFSGYTF TGTGCCAGCTCAGCAGGGACAGGGGGATTTAGCGGCTACACCTTC TRBJ1-2 TRBV7-2 . TRBD1
CASSLGELRELFF TGTGCCAGCAGCTTAGGCGAGCTCAGGGAGCTGTTTTTT TRBJ2-2 TRBV7-2 few .
CASSYGTGGSRTEAFF TGTGCCAGCAGTTACGGTACAGGGGGGTCGAGGACTGAAGCTTTCTTT TRBJ1-1 TRBV6-5 . TRBD1
CASRYDWDQPQHF TGTGCCAGCAGATACGACTGGGATCAGCCCCAGCATTTT TRBJ1-5 TRBV6-5 few .
CASSPGQGEWNTEAFF TGTGCCAGCAGCCCCGGACAGGGGGAGTGGAACACTGAAGCTTTCTTT TRBJ1-1 TRBV7-8 . TRBD1
CASRFIGERVGYTF TGTGCCAGTAGATTTATCGGGGAACGGGTTGGCTACACCTTC TRBJ1-2 TRBV19 . .
CASTESAGVYEQYF TGCGCCAGCACTGAGAGTGCGGGGGTCTACGAGCAGTACTTC TRBJ2-7 TRBV5-1 few TRBD2
CASSLAGGNNEQFF TGTGCCAGCAGCTTGGCCGGGGGTAACAATGAGCAGTTCTTC TRBJ2-1 TRBV5-4 . .
CASSGRGSANTGELFF TGTGCCAGCAGCGGGAGGGGGTCCGCGAACACCGGGGAGCTGTTTTTT TRBJ2-2 TRBV11-3 . .
CASSSRNIQYF TGTGCCAGCAGTTCTCGGAACATTCAGTACTTC TRBJ2-4 TRBV6-2/TRBV6-3 . .
CAISESRGRGSTGELFF TGTGCCATCAGTGAGTCCCGGGGGAGGGGTAGCACCGGGGAGCTGTTTTTT TRBJ2-2 TRBV10-3 few TRBD2
CASSPNQGATDTQYF TGTGCCAGCTCACCGAACCAGGGGGCCACAGATACGCAGTATTTT TRBJ2-3 TRBV18 . TRBD1
CSASPTSGATDTQYF TGCAGTGCTAGTCCCACTAGCGGGGCGACAGATACGCAGTATTTT TRBJ2-3 TRBV20-1 . TRBD2
CASSPYSRERANYGYTF TGCGCCAGCAGCCCCTACAGCAGGGAACGTGCTAACTATGGCTACACCTTC TRBJ1-2 TRBV4-3 few .
CASSPRVSGNTGELFF TGTGCCAGCAGCCCCCGTGTTTCGGGGAACACCGGGGAGCTGTTTTTT TRBJ2-2 TRBV9 . .
CASAGAPGTEAFF TGCGCCAGCGCAGGGGCCCCGGGCACTGAAGCTTTCTTT TRBJ1-1 TRBV4-1 . .
CASSRGVGSPLHF TGTGCCAGCAGCAGGGGGGTGGGTTCACCCCTCCACTTT TRBJ1-6 TRBV28 . TRBD1
CASSLAVQLSGNTIYF TGTGCCAGCAGCTTAGCGGTACAGCTCTCTGGAAACACCATATATTTT TRBJ1-3 TRBV13 . .
CAISEGFGSGETQYF TGTGCCATCAGTGAGGGTTTTGGCAGCGGGGAGACCCAGTACTTC TRBJ2-5 TRBV10-3 . .
CASSRKAGGSEQYF TGTGCCAGCAGCCGAAAGGCAGGGGGATCCGAGCAGTACTTC TRBJ2-7 TRBV2 once TRBD1
CASSFLAGPTGTQYF TGTGCCAGCAGCTTCCTAGCGGGGCCGACGGGGACGCAGTATTTT TRBJ2-3 TRBV6-4 . TRBD2
CASSLLTDTQYF TGTGCCAGCAGCTTATTAACAGATACGCAGTATTTT TRBJ2-3 TRBV13 many .
CASSTQQGRNTEAFF TGTGCCAGCAGTACCCAACAGGGGAGGAACACTGAAGCTTTCTTT TRBJ1-1 TRBV28 . TRBD1
CASSLEAGSGGGYTF TGTGCCAGCAGCTTAGAGGCAGGGTCGGGTGGTGGCTACACCTTC TRBJ1-2 TRBV7-2 . .
CASSPSLLPDRSSGNTIYF TGTGCCAGCTCACCCTCTCTCCTCCCGGACAGGAGCTCTGGAAACACCATATATTTT TRBJ1-3 TRBV18 . TRBD1
CASSLSSGQETQYF TGTGCCAGCAGCTTATCTAGCGGGCAAGAGACCCAGTACTTC TRBJ2-5 TRBV7-2 . TRBD2
CASSQEGTGSSNEQFF TGCGCCAGCAGCCAAGAAGGGACAGGGTCAAGCAATGAGCAGTTCTTC TRBJ2-1 TRBV4-1 . TRBD1